Listed here is a single T cell receptor beta chain. This clone is regarded as large (0.1 to 1%). This receptor's antigen is unknown. Here, both gene names and germline sequences come from the mouse. The DNA ends 1 residue before the CDR3 does, and the rest of the CDR3 is filled in from the germline J gene. The time point label on this specimen signifies: mouse harvest day 14 after allogeneic transplant. Each mouse graft consisted of 10^7 T-cell-depleted bone marrow cells plus 10^6 splenic CD5+ T cells and was given by tail vein injection. A major MHC-mismatch B6 (H2b) into BALB/c (H2d) model was used to model mouse GVHD, and tissues were profiled at day 7 or 14. On day 7 or 14 post-transplant, mouse tissues and retro-orbital blood were harvested with separate sterile tools for each animal, and livers were flushed before harvest. Before genomic DNA isolation with the DNeasy Blood & Tissue Kit, mouse tissues were minced with razor blades in buffered saline.

The library was built by means of the immunoSEQ multiplex PCR assay. TCRbeta CDR3 sequencing was done by Adaptive Biotechnologies at survey depth, reporting CDR3 sequences, V/J genes, productive frequency and template counts. TCR beta CDR3 regions were amplified from genomic DNA rather than RNA. The authors' pipeline ran thus. Pairwise repertoire overlap between tissues was quantified with Jensen-Shannon divergence, where 1 means complete divergence and 0 identical. Based on pairwise JSD values, tissues were grouped by single-linkage agglomerative hierarchical clustering, and the results were shown as dendrograms. GLIPH2 was applied to all patient samples using simulation_depth 1000, kmer_min_depth 3, and cdr3_length_cutoff 8, and only groups with more than two unique CDR3s were retained. In a standardized tissue-overlap score, Jaccard GLIPH-group overlap across patients was extrapolated to a standard repertoire size of 1000 clones. Linear mixed-effect models, with tissue included as a fixed effect and individual included as a random effect, were used to assess associations of diversity with clinical or experimental variables. As stored in TCRdb, this immuneACCESS dataset retains in-frame rearrangements with V and J assigned. A fraction of the clones does not appear; measured against another copy, unresolved V genes explain less than half of the discrepancy, and the remainder lacks a known reason. V, J and clone size derive from that table, while D and trimming were established from the DNA sequence. The sample table records around 1,100 clones; 50% of these occur just once. 35% to 45% of the sample belongs to the ten largest clones.

The CDR3 goes from the cysteine to the phenylalanine over 14 residues. The DNA shown is the part of the CDR3 that was read: 39 bases, in frame from base 1. Taken from the germline V gene (reference sequence), the CDR1 and CDR2 loops are FNHDT and SITEND. V is trimmed back by 2 bases and J by 7 bases, and the junction contains 5 bases that no gene match accounts for. This sample stems from a study of tissue T cells after allogeneic stem cell transplantation (dated by TCRdb to 2022 to 2024). With regard to the full study: The study profiled TCR beta repertoires in many tissues obtained from research autopsies of patients with and without GVHD, and also in mouse models of GVHD. The human arm was a prospective observational study without blinding or randomization.

Broader findings and caveats from the paper: Few T cell clones were found to be shared across patients, but shared repertoire signatures across patients were revealed in a tissue-specific fashion by motif-based clustering. The study did not establish which tissue TCRs were alloreactive or antigen-specific, and some clones may have been host cells that persisted. Sampling depth was acknowledged as a limitation, and the patient cohort was both small and clinically heterogeneous. Within patients, how anatomically similar tissues were was a major factor shaping TCR repertoire composition, regardless of disease or transplant status. In both patients and mice, only a limited portion of the TCR repertoire detected in tissues was captured by blood and spleen T cells.

This TCR came from a female BALB/c mouse given C57BL/6 T cells with graft-versus-host disease after an allogeneic hematopoietic cell transplant. The sequenced sample was spleen. The rearrangement joined TRBV19 to TRBJ2-4, with 9 bases aligning to TRBD2. The sequenced CDR3 bases are TGTGCCAGCAGTATCAGCTGGGGGGGTGACACCTTGTAC. The encoded protein is CASSISWGGDTLY. The CDR3, in full, reads CASSISWGGDTLYF.